This TCR beta chain emerged from a study of early stage breast cancer tumors. Roughly 18-50 mg of tissue was diced for each tumor. Data came from immunoSEQ multiplex PCR; TCRdb stores just in-frame clones and leaves some out. The profile covers around 25,000 clones, with about 70% appearing a single time and just under 10% taken by the ten largest. Findings and limits, study-wide: Most shared enriched TCRB sequences were commonly generated ones. Functional markers like CD4, CD8 and FOXP3 were missed in bulk sequencing.

The CDR3 has 16 amino acids. CDR1 and CDR2 (germline): MNHEY, SVGAGI. V lost 0 bases and J 2 bases, leaving 12 bases between the germline ends. This clone was picked up a small number of times. Antigen unknown. The TCR sequence derives from a person between 60 and 69 years old with breast cancer. The rearrangement uses TRBV6-5 and TRBJ2-3; D perhaps matches TRBD1 (6 bases). Material: breast tumor tissue. CDR3 loop: CASSYSRQAFTDTQYF. DNA of the CDR3: TGTGCCAGCAGTTACTCGAGACAGGCTTTCACAGATACGCAGTATTTT.